The sequence of this TCR beta chain was determined in a study of post-analysis software for immune sequencing data. Built from TCR beta cDNA, the libraries had unique molecular identifiers in them. One entry per CDR3 protein, called by TCRdb with MiXCR from the PCR reads. The sample consists of about 460,000 distinct CDR3 sequences, roughly 45% of them appearing once. On this clonotype: Its antigen is unknown.

CDR3 length: 17 amino acids. Germline V CDR1 and CDR2: SGHVS, FQNEAQ. V was clipped by 0 bases and J by 4 bases; unmatched bases: 9. Findings and caveats of the study: Four or five TRBV segments (TRBV5-6, TRBV5-1 and TRBV20-1 among them) occurred more frequently in patients than in controls.

The source of this sequence is a girl aged 5-17 years with multiple sclerosis. The chain joins TRBV7-8 to TRBJ2-1; 7 nucleotides agree with TRBD2. The sequenced material came from blood. The CDR3 region is CASSLAGLSGTYNEQFF. CDR3 coding DNA: TGTGCCAGCAGCTTAGCTGGGCTAAGCGGGACGTACAATGAGCAGTTCTTC.